Listed below are T cell receptor beta chains from one sample, sequenced in a study of human T cells and chemical hapten exposure. TCRdb reprocessed the RACE reads with MiXCR, giving one entry per CDR3 protein. The sample shows tens of thousands of distinct CDR3 sequences, approximately 10% of them seen only once. The sample consisted of whole blood, taken in connection with sensitization to the hapten diphenylcyclopropenone (DPC). The source of these receptors is a man aged 40-55 years with alopecia areata. Some clones in this sample may be carry-over from other donors' samples. Each CDR3 is given with its conserved first and last residue. The D gene is left open where the match is weak. Clone size, where shown, is once, few, many, or a class for clones that have expanded.

>many|TRBJ1-4|16|TRBD1|TRBV5-1
TGCGCCAGCAGCTCGGGACAGTCCACAACTAATGAAAAACTGTTTTTT
CASSSGQSTTNEKLFF
>NA|TRBJ1-2|10|NA|TRBV20-1
TGCAGTGCTATATACGAAGGCTACACCTTC
CSAIYEGYTF
>NA|TRBJ1-4|16|NA|TRBV28
TGTGCCAGCAGTTCTCCACGTCAGGCCCGCGGTGAAAAACTGTTTTTT
CASSSPRQARGEKLFF
>NA|TRBJ2-7|14|NA|TRBV30
TGTGCCTGGAGTGTTCAGCAGTTAAAGTACGAGCAGTACTTC
CAWSVQQLKYEQYF
>many|TRBJ2-7|14|TRBD1|TRBV19
TGTGCCAGTAGTCCGGGGACAGCTTCCTACGAGCAGTACTTC
CASSPGTASYEQYF
>many|TRBJ1-5|15|NA|TRBV6-5
TGTGCCAGCAAGTTACGGGGGATTAGCAATCAGCCCCAGCATTTT
CASKLRGISNQPQHF
>few|TRBJ1-2|12|NA|TRBV12-3/TRBV12-4
TGTGCCAGCAGTTTAGGGCGGTATGGCTACACCTTC
CASSLGRYGYTF
>NA|TRBJ1-5|15|NA|TRBV28
TGTGCCAGCAGTTTATACAGGGAAAGCAATCAGCCCCAGCATTTT
CASSLYRESNQPQHF
>few|TRBJ2-7|16|NA|TRBV28
TGTGCCAGCAGCTTTCCATTCACAGGGAGCTCCTACGAGCAGTACTTC
CASSFPFTGSSYEQYF
>few|TRBJ2-6|18|NA|TRBV6-2/TRBV6-3
TGTGCCAGCAGGCCCAGGGCAGGTGGGGTGACGGGGGCCAACGTCCTGACTTTC
CASRPRAGGVTGANVLTF
>many|TRBJ2-1|15|NA|TRBV20-1
TGCAGTGCTCCTGACCGGGGCGGGCCCTACAATGAGCAGTTCTTC
CSAPDRGGPYNEQFF
>few|TRBJ1-1|14|NA|TRBV15
TGTGCCACCAGCAGAGGGGAGGACCAACGAGAAGCTTTCTTT
CATSRGEDQREAFF
>NA|TRBJ1-1|13|NA|TRBV7-9
TGTGCCAGCAGCTTAGACAGGAACACTGAAGCTTTCTTT
CASSLDRNTEAFF
>NA|TRBJ2-3|15|NA|TRBV7-2
TGTGCCAGCAGCTTAGCGGGAGGAAAGCCAGATACGCAGTATTTT
CASSLAGGKPDTQYF
>NA|TRBJ1-5|14|NA|TRBV29-1
TGCAGCGTGTCCCAGGGAGGAAGCAATCAGCCCCAGCATTTT
CSVSQGGSNQPQHF
>many|TRBJ2-7|15|TRBD1|TRBV4-1
TGCGCCAGCAGCCAAGATCGACAGGGCGGCTACGAGCAGTACTTC
CASSQDRQGGYEQYF
>large|TRBJ2-1|14|TRBD2|TRBV28
TGTGCCAGCAGTCCGGGACTAGCAGGCAATGAGCAGTTCTTC
CASSPGLAGNEQFF
>many|TRBJ2-1|14|TRBD2|TRBV7-3
TGTGCCAGCAGCTTAGGGGCGGGAGTTAATGAGCAGTTCTTC
CASSLGAGVNEQFF
>NA|TRBJ2-7|14|TRBD1|TRBV12-3/TRBV12-4
TGTGCCAGCAGTCCTCCCGGGACAGGATTCGAGCAGTACTTC
CASSPPGTGFEQYF
>few|TRBJ2-2|14|TRBD1|TRBV19
TGTGCCAGTAGTATTCAAGGGGGCGTCGGGGAGCTGTTTTTT
CASSIQGGVGELFF
>many|TRBJ2-2|14|TRBD2|TRBV20-1
TGCAGTGCTAGACCGACTAGCGTAACCGGGGAGCTGTTTTTT
CSARPTSVTGELFF
>many|TRBJ2-3|16|TRBD2|TRBV6-6
TGTGCCAGCAGAACCGGGACTAGCGGGAGTAGGGGTACGCAGTATTTT
CASRTGTSGSRGTQYF
>NA|TRBJ1-4|15|TRBD1|TRBV28
TGTGCCAGCAGTTCACGGACAGGGGGCAATGAAAAACTGTTTTTT
CASSSRTGGNEKLFF
>few|TRBJ2-5|14|NA|TRBV5-1
TGCGCCAGCAGCTTGACAGGGTTTCAAGAGACCCAGTACTTC
CASSLTGFQETQYF
>few|TRBJ2-7|14|NA|TRBV20-1
TGCAGTGCTAGAGGGGCCCAGGAGGTCAACGAGCAGTACTTC
CSARGAQEVNEQYF
>NA|TRBJ1-5|15|TRBD1|TRBV12-3/TRBV12-4
TGTGCCAGCAGACAACAGGGGGCGGGCAATCAGCCCCAGCATTTT
CASRQQGAGNQPQHF
>NA|TRBJ2-1|15|TRBD2|TRBV15
TGTGCCACCAGCAGAGGACTAGCGGGGGAGAATGAGCAGTTCTTC
CATSRGLAGENEQFF
>NA|TRBJ2-1|14|TRBD2|TRBV20-1
TGCAGTGCAACCTCCGGGACTAGCCTCCATGAGCAGTTCTTC
CSATSGTSLHEQFF
>NA|TRBJ2-1|13|NA|TRBV28
TGTGCCAGCCGCCGGGCAGGAGGTGATGAGCAGTTCTTC
CASRRAGGDEQFF
>NA|TRBJ2-7|12|NA|TRBV7-9
TGTGCCAGCAGCGACGGGACCTACGAGCAGTACTTC
CASSDGTYEQYF
>many|TRBJ2-2|13|TRBD1|TRBV28
TGTGCCAGCAAAACAGGGGGTACCGGGGAGCTGTTTTTT
CASKTGGTGELFF
>few|TRBJ2-7|17|TRBD2|TRBV5-1
TGCGCCAGCAGCTTGGCCGGGACTAGCGGGCTTAACTACGAGCAGTACTTC
CASSLAGTSGLNYEQYF
>NA|TRBJ2-7|18|NA|TRBV7-2
TGTGCCAGCAGCTTAGCCCTGGGGTCTAGCCCCCTCTCCTACGAGCAGTACTTC
CASSLALGSSPLSYEQYF
>few|TRBJ2-7|14|NA|TRBV5-8
TGTGCCAGCAGCCGGAGGAGGTTCTCCTACGAGCAGTACTTC
CASSRRRFSYEQYF
>NA|TRBJ2-1|10|NA|TRBV6-2/TRBV6-3
TGTGCCAGCAGTTCAGATGAGCAGTTCTTC
CASSSDEQFF
>many|TRBJ2-1|12|NA|TRBV27
TGTGCCAGCAGTTTACGTCAGGGAATGAGGTTCTTC
CASSLRQGMRFF
>many|TRBJ1-6|14|TRBD1|TRBV3-1
TGTGCCAGCAGCCCGGGACAGAGGAGTTCACCCCTCCACTTT
CASSPGQRSSPLHF
>few|TRBJ2-1|15|NA|TRBV5-1
TGCGCCAGCAGCTTGGGACAGACCCTTACTGGGAAGCAGTTCTTC
CASSLGQTLTGKQFF
>many|TRBJ2-3|15|NA|TRBV7-7
TGTGCCAGCAGCCACGGGACCACAGAAGGGGATACGCAGTATTTT
CASSHGTTEGDTQYF
>few|TRBJ2-3|14|NA|TRBV6-5
TGTGCCAGCAGTTACTCCCGACAGGTGGATACGCAGTATTTT
CASSYSRQVDTQYF
>many|TRBJ1-5|16|TRBD1|TRBV7-2
TGTGCCAGCAGCACAACAGGGGGCCAGAGCAATCAGCCCCAGCATTTT
CASSTTGGQSNQPQHF
>many|TRBJ1-1|15|NA|TRBV7-9
TGTGCCAGCAGCCCCGTTGGGGGGTCGAACACTGAAGCTTTCTTT
CASSPVGGSNTEAFF
>many|TRBJ2-3|14|NA|TRBV12-3/TRBV12-4
TGTGCCAGCACACCCTTGTCCGGATCAGATACGCAGTATTTT
CASTPLSGSDTQYF
>NA|TRBJ2-7|17|TRBD2|TRBV6-5
TGTGCCAGCAGTTACTCGGCCTGGGGAGCGGGAGACTACGAGCAGTACTTC
CASSYSAWGAGDYEQYF
>NA|TRBJ2-7|16|NA|TRBV12-3/TRBV12-4
TGTGCCAGCAGTCAGCTAGGGCAGAAACTTATCTACGAGCAGTACTTC
CASSQLGQKLIYEQYF
>NA|TRBJ2-3|15|NA|TRBV28
TGTGCCAGCAGTTTATCGGCGGGATACACAGATACGCAGTATTTT
CASSLSAGYTDTQYF
>NA|TRBJ2-7|13|NA|TRBV7-2
TGTGCCAGCAGCACCCGGTCAGTGTACGAGCAGTACTTC
CASSTRSVYEQYF